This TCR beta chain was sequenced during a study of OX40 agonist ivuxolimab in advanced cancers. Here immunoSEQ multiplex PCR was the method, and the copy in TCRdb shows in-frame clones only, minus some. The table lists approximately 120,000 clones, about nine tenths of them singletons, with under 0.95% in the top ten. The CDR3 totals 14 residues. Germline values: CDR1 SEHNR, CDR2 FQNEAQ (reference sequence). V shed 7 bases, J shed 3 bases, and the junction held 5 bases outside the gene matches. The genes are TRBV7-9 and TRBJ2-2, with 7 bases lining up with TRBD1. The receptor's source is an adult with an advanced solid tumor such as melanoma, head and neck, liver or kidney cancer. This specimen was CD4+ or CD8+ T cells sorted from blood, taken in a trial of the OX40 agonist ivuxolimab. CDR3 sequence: CASTWDSDTGELFF. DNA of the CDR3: TGTGCCAGCACCTGGGACAGTGACACCGGGGAGCTGTTTTTT.